Below are 26 T cell receptor beta chains sequenced from a single sample in a study of blood T cell repertoires in COVID-19. Sequenced by immunoSEQ multiplex PCR; TCRdb stores in-frame clones only, minus some. The sample records under 200,000 clones, roughly 83% being singletons. The sequencing sample was made of PBMCs or T cells enriched from blood (not recorded which). All receptors derive from a man aged 35-49 years with acute COVID-19.

The J gene is TRBJ2-1, the V gene TRBV28, with 11 bases matching TRBD2. The CDR3 totals 15 residues. The ends lost 7 bases at V and 5 bases at J; junction bases unmatched: 7. Per germline, CDR1 MDHEN and CDR2 SYDVKM. The CDR3 protein is CASNPTSGKHNEQFF. The CDR3 DNA is TGTGCCAGCAACCCGACTAGCGGGAAGCACAATGAGCAGTTCTTC.

This rearrangement joins TRBV7-2 to TRBJ2-2, with a weak D call TRBD1 (6 bases). V dropped 4 bases and J dropped 0 bases, with 9 bases sitting between them. The CDR3 is made up of 15 amino acids. Germline CDR1 reads SGHTA; CDR2 reads FQGNSA. CDR3 loop: CASSYGTTNTGELFF. CDR3 DNA: TGTGCCAGCAGCTACGGGACAACGAACACCGGGGAGCTGTTTTTT.

This clone was seen a single time. The chain recombines TRBV24-1 with TRBJ1-5; maybe TRBD1 (5 bases). Trimming removed 4 bases at V and 5 bases at J, with 20 bases between. The CDR3 is 17 residues long. Germline CDR1 is KGHDR and CDR2 is SFDVKD. CDR3 DNA: TGTGCCACCAGTGACAGTCAGGGAGGACGAGGCGATCAGCCCCAGCATTTT. This gives the protein CATSDSQGGRGDQPQHF.

The chain employs TRBV19 and TRBJ1-1, with a possible D match to TRBD1 (6 bases). The CDR3 contains 14 residues. V was cut by 3 bases and J by 5 bases, with 13 bases left in between. Germline-derived CDR1 and CDR2 are LNHDA and SQIVND (reference sequence). The CDR3 here is CASSMREGGTEAFF. CDR3 DNA sequence: TGTGCCAGTAGTATGAGGGAGGGGGGAACTGAAGCTTTCTTT.

This clone showed up just a few times. This rearrangement joins TRBV7-9 to TRBJ1-1; no clear D gene. The CDR3 loop spans 11 amino acids. CDR1 SEHNR and CDR2 FQNEAQ come from the germline V gene (reference sequence). Deletions cut 5 bases from V and 5 bases from J, with 6 bases between. CDR3 nucleotides: TGTGCCAGCAGCCGGAGGACTGAAGCTTTCTTT. It translates to CASSRRTEAFF.

The rearrangement uses TRBV6-5 and TRBJ2-2; 12 bases align to TRBD2. There are 15 residues in the CDR3. From germline, CDR1 is MNHEY and CDR2 SVGAGI. With 5 bases clipped from V and 3 bases from J, the junction kept 1 base outside the gene matches. The chain's CDR3 is CASSRLAGDTGELFF. CDR3 DNA sequence: TGTGCCAGCAGTAGACTAGCGGGAGACACCGGGGAGCTGTTTTTT.

The genes are TRBV10-1 and TRBJ1-1; 7 bases are a match to TRBD1. The CDR3 extends over 14 amino acids. The germline CDR1 and CDR2 sequences are WNHNN and SYGVQD (reference sequence). J gave up 5 bases and V 5 bases, and 8 bases lay outside the gene matches. The CDR3 DNA reads as TGCGCCAGCAGTAAAACAGGGGAAAGGACTGAAGCTTTCTTT. As protein: CASSKTGERTEAFF.

This clone appeared a few times. The chain recombines TRBV9 with TRBJ2-2, with D perhaps matching TRBD2 (6 bases). Germline V CDR1 and CDR2: SGDLS, YYNGEE. Trimming shortened V by 4 bases and J by 0 bases, and 13 bases separated the two germline ends. The CDR3 runs 16 residues. CDR3 nucleotides: TGTGCCAGCAGCCCGAGGCGCGGGGCGAACACCGGGGAGCTGTTTTTT. It is translated as CASSPRRGANTGELFF.

The CDR3 coding sequence is TGTGCCTCCCTTTCACGCGGGAGTATCCACGAGCAGTACTTC. The encoded protein is CASLSRGSIHEQYF. This sequence joins TRBV21-1 and TRBJ2-7; the table's D call, TRBD2, was not checked against the DNA. TRBV21-1 corresponds to a pseudogene. This CDR3 has 14 residues.

This chain links TRBV29-1 with TRBJ2-7; D is unresolved. CDR1 is SQVTM and CDR2 is ANQGSEA in the germline V gene. The CDR3 loop spans 14 amino acids. Trimming removed 5 bases from V and 6 bases from J, with 20 bases in between. The CDR3 DNA follows: TGCAGCGTTACGGGTCCGGCCAAACCTCCCGAGCAGTACTTC. Translating it yields CSVTGPAKPPEQYF.

The chain couples TRBV5-1 to TRBJ2-7; 7 bases fit TRBD1. The trim removed 3 bases at V and 2 bases at J, leaving 5 bases unmatched. CDR3 length: 14 amino acids. From germline, CDR1 is SGHRS and CDR2 YFSETQ. The CDR3 loop reads CASSSGQITYEQYF. For the CDR3, the DNA is TGCGCCAGCAGCTCGGGACAGATAACCTACGAGCAGTACTTC.

The V and J genes are TRBV19 and TRBJ1-1, with 7 bases matching TRBD1. Germline CDR1 is LNHDA and CDR2 is SQIVND (reference sequence). Trimming took 11 bases from V and 8 from J; bases not matched to a gene: 8. The CDR3 contains 11 residues. DNA of the CDR3: TGTGCCGACAGGGAACCTCGAGAAGCTTTCTTT. This gives the protein CADREPREAFF. Full variable domain (missing parts from reference TRBV19 and TRBJ1-1): DGGITQSPKYLFRKEGQNVTLSCEQNLNHDAMYWYRQDPGQGLRLIYYSQIVNDFQKGDIAEGYSVSREKKESFPLTVTSAQKNPTAFYLCADREPREAFFGQGTRLTVV.

The V gene is TRBV6-5, the J gene TRBJ1-2, with 9 bases lining up with TRBD1. V was pared by 6 bases and J by 9 bases, with 11 bases of the junction left unmatched. CDR3 size: 14 residues. The germline V gene encodes CDR1 MNHEY and CDR2 SVGAGI. The CDR3 region has the DNA TGTGCCAGCAGACAGGGGGCGGACCTATGGAGCTACACCTTC. Protein: CASRQGADLWSYTF.

The chain combines TRBV6-1 with TRBJ1-3; D is uncertain. The germline CDR1 and CDR2 sequences are MNHNS and SASEGT. V lost 2 bases and J 0 bases, leaving 8 bases between the germline ends. CDR3 length: 15 residues. CDR3 amino acids: CASSEQSGSGNTIYF. DNA of the CDR3: TGTGCCAGCAGTGAACAATCAGGCTCTGGAAACACCATATATTTT.

The chain carries TRBV9 and TRBJ1-3, with D possibly being TRBD1 (5 bases). Germline V gene data show CDR1 as SGDLS and CDR2 as YYNGEE. V was pared by 4 bases and J by 8 bases, with 19 bases between. The CDR3 spans 15 residues. The CDR3 region is CASSPQRARVDTIYF. CDR3 coding DNA: TGTGCCAGCAGCCCGCAGCGGGCCAGGGTCGACACCATATATTTT.

Concerning this clone itself: The sample contains more than one DNA sequence encoding this CDR3. Here the CDR3 reads CASSPGTGYEQYF. In nucleotides, the CDR3 is TGTGCCAGCTCACCTGGGACAGGGTACGAGCAGTACTTC. The J gene is TRBJ2-7, the V gene TRBV18; 9 nucleotides agree with TRBD1. The CDR3 length is 13 residues. In germline, CDR1 is KGHSH, CDR2 LQKENI. V was clipped by 3 bases and J by 4 bases; unmatched bases: 1.

The rearrangement joins TRBV24-1 to TRBJ2-1, with D perhaps TRBD1 (7 bases). Germline lookup yields CDR1 KGHDR and CDR2 SFDVKD. The CDR3 extends over 15 amino acids. The V end lost 4 bases, the J end lost 3 bases, and 12 bases lay between the germline ends. CDR3 nucleotides: TGTGCCACCAGTGACAGGGGGGTGGGCTACAATGAGCAGTTCTTC. Amino acids: CATSDRGVGYNEQFF.

The CDR3 spells CASSLAGGATYEQYF. Written as DNA, the CDR3 is TGTGCCAGCAGCTTAGCCGGGGGGGCGACCTACGAGCAGTACTTC. The chain has TRBV7-3 and TRBJ2-7, with 8 bases fitting TRBD2. This CDR3 has 15 amino acids. The ends lost 2 bases at V and 2 bases at J; junction bases unmatched: 5. In germline, CDR1 is SGHTA, CDR2 FQGTGA.

The chain carries TRBV5-1 and TRBJ2-5; 10 bases map to TRBD1. Germline V CDR1 and CDR2: SGHRS, YFSETQ. The V and J ends lost 4 bases and 7 bases, in that order; junction bases with no gene match: 4. This CDR3 comprises 13 residues. In DNA form, the CDR3 reads TGCGCCAGCAGCGGGACAGGGGAAGGGACCCAGTACTTC. This sequence encodes CASSGTGEGTQYF.

Notes on this clone: Sequence at one end of the junction differs from germline and may be a read error. The CDR3 loop is CSVEGREGNNEQFF. CDR3 DNA sequence: TGCAGCGTCGAAGGGCGGGAGGGCAACAATGAGCAGTTCTTC. V usage is TRBV29-1 and J usage is TRBJ2-1; 9 bases line up with TRBD2. In germline, CDR1 is SQVTM, CDR2 ANQGSEA. The length of the CDR3 is 14 residues.

The chain is built from TRBV7-2 and TRBJ1-3; perhaps TRBD1 as D (5 bases). Germline-derived CDR1 and CDR2 are SGHTA and FQGNSA. This CDR3 has 15 amino acids. V lost 1 base and J lost 0, with 7 bases in between. CDR3 sequence reads: CASSLEGLSGNTIYF. The DNA of the CDR3 is TGTGCCAGCAGCTTAGAGGGGCTCTCTGGAAACACCATATATTTT.

The rearrangement links TRBV6-1 to TRBJ2-1, with 7 positions matching TRBD1. The CDR3 spans 18 residues. CDR1 is MNHNS and CDR2 is SASEGT in the germline V gene. With V trimmed by 3 bases and J by 2 bases, 13 bases remained unmatched. DNA for the CDR3: TGTGCCAGCAGTGACCCTTTTACCGGGACAGCGCCCTACAATGAGCAGTTCTTC. It specifies CASSDPFTGTAPYNEQFF.

The gene calls are TRBV18 and TRBJ1-3; D remains unclear. Deletions cut 2 bases from V and 2 bases from J, with 7 bases between. Germline CDR1 and CDR2: KGHSH and LQKENI. The CDR3 loop spans 14 amino acids. The CDR3 region has the DNA TGTGCCAGCTCACCAGGCTCGCCTGGAAACACCATATATTTT. This gives the protein CASSPGSPGNTIYF.

The rearrangement joins TRBV18 to TRBJ1-6, with unresolved D. CDR1 KGHSH and CDR2 LQKENI come from the germline V gene. CDR3 length: 15 amino acids. The V end was cut by 4 bases, the J end by 8 bases, with 15 bases between. The CDR3 DNA follows: TGTGCCAGCTCACTTTTGCCGGACGGGGATTCACCCCTCCACTTT. It encodes CASSLLPDGDSPLHF.

This sequence joins TRBV28 and TRBJ1-1, with no clear D. V lost 5 bases, J lost 5 bases, and 15 bases lay in between. CDR3 length: 14 residues. CDR1 and CDR2 (germline): MDHEN, SYDVKM. CDR3 protein: CASSPPMAVTEAFF. The CDR3 bases are TGTGCCAGCAGTCCCCCCATGGCCGTAACTGAAGCTTTCTTT. Full variable domain (remainder filled in from reference TRBV28 and TRBJ1-1): DVKVTQSSRYLVKRTGEKVFLECVQDMDHENMFWYRQDPGLGLRLIYFSYDVKMKEKGDIPEGYSVSREKKERFSLILESASTNQTSMYLCASSPPMAVTEAFFGQGTRLTVV.

The chain uses TRBV10-3 and TRBJ2-1, with 8 bases lining up with TRBD2. This CDR3 is 15 amino acids long. Per the germline V gene, CDR1 is ENHRY and CDR2 is SYGVKD. V shed 6 bases, J shed 4 bases, and the junction held 8 bases outside the gene matches. The chain's CDR3 is CAISGSGRSYNEQFF. CDR3 DNA sequence: TGTGCCATCAGCGGGAGCGGGAGATCGTACAATGAGCAGTTCTTC.